The rows below give T cell receptor beta chains drawn from one sample of a study of cytomegalovirus exposure and HLA in healthy donors. Method: immunoSEQ multiplex PCR; TCRdb's copy keeps in-frame clones and lacks some. This sample carries some 100,000 clones, about 83% of them seen once, and the ten largest clones take about 2.5%. Sequenced material: PBMCs. The receptors here all came from a female donor in good health and CMV-seronegative. The CDR3 runs from the conserved cysteine through the conserved F or W. A D gene is named only where the DNA matches it firmly. Size is omitted from some rows. Given values are once, few, many or a class for expanded clones.

D gene	V gene	J gene	clone size	CDR3 protein	CDR3 DNA
.	TRBV4-3	TRBJ2-7	few	CASSQDVETYEQYF	TGCGCCAGCAGCCAAGATGTGGAGACTTACGAGCAGTACTTC
.	TRBV6-5	TRBJ1-5	.	CASSFSTATNQPQHF	TGTGCCAGCAGTTTCTCGACAGCGACCAATCAGCCCCAGCATTTT
.	TRBV7-6	TRBJ1-6	few	CASSLEPTDNSPLHF	TGTGCCAGCAGCTTGGAGCCTACCGATAATTCACCCCTCCACTTT
.	TRBV6-1	TRBJ1-5	few	CASSEVTVQPQHF	TGTGCCAGCAGTGAAGTAACGGTTCAGCCCCAGCATTTT
.	TRBV7-9	TRBJ2-1	.	CASSPRGSYNEQFF	TGTGCCAGCAGCCCCAGGGGCTCCTACAATGAGCAGTTCTTC
TRBD1	TRBV9	TRBJ1-1	.	CASSATGERLAEAFF	TGTGCCAGCAGCGCCACAGGGGAAAGGTTGGCTGAAGCTTTCTTT
.	TRBV4-3	TRBJ1-6	.	CASSQVDRLNALPNSYNSPLHF	TGCGCCAGCAGCCAAGTCGACAGGCTAAACGCCTTACCGAACTCCTATAATTCACCCCTCCACTTT
TRBD1	TRBV6-6	TRBJ1-2	.	CASSPDRAVGYTF	TGTGCCAGCAGCCCGGACAGGGCGGTGGGCTACACCTTC
.	TRBV5-5	TRBJ2-3	.	CASSPRDTQYF	TGTGCCAGCAGCCCCCGAGATACGCAGTATTTT
TRBD2	TRBV15	TRBJ2-1	.	CATSRPTSGGYNEQFF	TGTGCCACCAGCAGACCTACTAGCGGGGGTTACAATGAGCAGTTCTTC
.	TRBV10-1	TRBJ1-2	.	CASSGGRQRIHGYTF	TGCGCCAGCAGTGGCGGTCGGCAGCGGATTCATGGCTACACCTTC
TRBD1	TRBV27	TRBJ2-7	.	CASSSDTGGYEQYF	TGTGCCAGCAGTTCGGACACAGGGGGCTACGAGCAGTACTTC
.	TRBV28	TRBJ2-2	.	CASGGGAGGANTGELFF	TGTGCCAGCGGGGGAGGGGCAGGGGGCGCGAACACCGGGGAGCTGTTTTTT
TRBD1	TRBV7-9	TRBJ2-3	.	CASSLRQGFSTDTQYF	TGTGCCAGCAGCTTACGACAGGGGTTTAGCACAGATACGCAGTATTTT
TRBD1	TRBV30	TRBJ1-1	.	CAWPRGPEAFF	TGTGCCTGGCCTAGGGGGCCTGAAGCTTTCTTT
.	TRBV12-5	TRBJ1-4	.	CASGLSRGAEKLFF	TGTGCTAGTGGTTTATCCAGGGGCGCAGAAAAACTGTTTTTT
TRBD1	TRBV25-1	TRBJ1-1	few	CASSNTGGRAEAFF	TGTGCCAGCAGCAACACAGGGGGAAGGGCTGAAGCTTTCTTT
.	TRBV2	TRBJ1-2	once	CASSDWVNYGYTF	TGTGCCAGTTCCGACTGGGTTAACTATGGCTACACCTTC
TRBD2	TRBV10-3	TRBJ2-1	.	CAAHPTSGASNEQFF	TGTGCCGCCCACCCGACTAGCGGGGCGAGCAATGAGCAGTTCTTC
TRBD1	TRBV18	TRBJ2-2	.	CASSLRTGGSTGELFF	TGTGCCAGCTCACTCCGGACAGGGGGAAGCACCGGGGAGCTGTTTTTT
TRBD2	TRBV4-2	TRBJ2-5	.	CASSQSGLADKGETQYF	TGTGCCAGCAGCCAATCGGGACTAGCGGATAAGGGGGAGACCCAGTACTTC
.	TRBV4-1	TRBJ1-1	few	CASSQGGVRGHLWSAEAFF	TGCGCCAGCAGCCAAGGAGGAGTCAGGGGCCACTTATGGAGCGCTGAAGCTTTCTTT
.	TRBV2	TRBJ1-1	.	CASSPYMNTEAFF	TGTGCCAGCTCCCCTTACATGAACACCGAAGCTTTCTTT
.	TRBV15	TRBJ2-1	.	CATSRDRGSYNEQFF	TGTGCCACCAGCAGAGATAGGGGCTCCTACAATGAGCAGTTCTTC
TRBD2	TRBV4-1	TRBJ2-2	.	CASSHQSSGGTGELFF	TGCGCCAGCAGCCACCAGTCTAGCGGGGGGACCGGGGAGCTGTTTTTT
TRBD1	TRBV2	TRBJ2-6	.	CASWGQGSGANVLTF	TGTGCCAGCTGGGGACAGGGATCCGGGGCCAACGTCCTGACTTTC
.	TRBV4-1	TRBJ1-2	.	CASSHRSLAGYTF	TGCGCCAGCAGCCACCGCTCTCTAGCTGGCTACACCTTC
TRBD2	TRBV5-1	TRBJ2-3	.	CASSPGAGGADTQYF	TGCGCCAGCAGCCCGGGGGCGGGGGGGGCAGATACGCAGTATTTT
TRBD1	TRBV6-6	TRBJ2-7	.	CASGTGAPYEQYF	TGTGCCAGTGGGACAGGGGCCCCCTACGAGCAGTACTTC